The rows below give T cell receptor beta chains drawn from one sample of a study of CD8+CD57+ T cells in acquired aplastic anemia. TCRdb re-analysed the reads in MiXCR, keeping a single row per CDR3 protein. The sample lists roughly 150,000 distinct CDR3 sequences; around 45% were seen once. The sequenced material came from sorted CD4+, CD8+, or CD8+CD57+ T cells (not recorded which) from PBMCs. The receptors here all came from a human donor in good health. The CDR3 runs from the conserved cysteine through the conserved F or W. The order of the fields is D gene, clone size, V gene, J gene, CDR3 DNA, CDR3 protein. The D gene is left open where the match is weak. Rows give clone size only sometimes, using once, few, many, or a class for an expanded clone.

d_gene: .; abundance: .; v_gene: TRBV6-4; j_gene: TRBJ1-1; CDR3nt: TGTGCCAGCAGTAACCGGGACGGGAACACTGAAGCTTTCTTT; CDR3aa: CASSNRDGNTEAFF
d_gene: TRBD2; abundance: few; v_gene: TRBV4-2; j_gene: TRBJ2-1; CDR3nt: TGTGCCAGCAGCCAAGTTTCTAGCGGGAGTATGAATGAGCAGTTCTTC; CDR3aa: CASSQVSSGSMNEQFF
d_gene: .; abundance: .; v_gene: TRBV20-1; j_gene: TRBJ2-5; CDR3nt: TGCAGTGCTAGAGATATGGGGGGTCTCCAAGAGACCCAGTACTTC; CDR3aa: CSARDMGGLQETQYF
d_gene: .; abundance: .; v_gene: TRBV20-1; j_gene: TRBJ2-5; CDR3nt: TGCAGTGCTAGAGGGGAGACCCAGTACTTC; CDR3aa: CSARGETQYF
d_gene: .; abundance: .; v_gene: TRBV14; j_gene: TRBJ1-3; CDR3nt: TGTGCCAGCAGCCAAGAGGGACGGGCGGACACCATATATTTT; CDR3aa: CASSQEGRADTIYF
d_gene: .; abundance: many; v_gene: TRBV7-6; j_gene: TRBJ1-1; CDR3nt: TGTGCCAGCAGCTTAGTAGATGGGGTTAACACTGAAGCTTTCTTT; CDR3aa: CASSLVDGVNTEAFF
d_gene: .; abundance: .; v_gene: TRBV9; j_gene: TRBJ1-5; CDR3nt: TGTGCCAGCAGCGTAACCGACAATCAGCCCCAGCATTTT; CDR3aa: CASSVTDNQPQHF
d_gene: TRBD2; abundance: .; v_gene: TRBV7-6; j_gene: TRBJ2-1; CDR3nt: TGTGCTAGCAGCTTAGAGGTGAGGCGGGGGGGCGAGTACAATGAGCAGTTCTTC; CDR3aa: CASSLEVRRGGEYNEQFF
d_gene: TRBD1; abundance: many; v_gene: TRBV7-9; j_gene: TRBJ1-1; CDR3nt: TGTGCCAGCAGCTTCCAGGGGGCAGGCACTGAAGCTTTCTTT; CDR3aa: CASSFQGAGTEAFF
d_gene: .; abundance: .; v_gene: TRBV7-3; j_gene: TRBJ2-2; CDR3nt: TGTGCCAGCAGGCAAGCCACCGGGGAGCTGTTTTTT; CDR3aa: CASRQATGELFF
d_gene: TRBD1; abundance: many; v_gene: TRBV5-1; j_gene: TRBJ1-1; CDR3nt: TGCGCCAGCACCCATAACAGGGGGGCCTTGAACACTGAAGCTTTCTTT; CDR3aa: CASTHNRGALNTEAFF
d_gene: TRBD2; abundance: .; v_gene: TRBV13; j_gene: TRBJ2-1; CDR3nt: TGTGCCAGCAGCCGCGGGAGGTTCTACAATGAGCAGTTCTTC; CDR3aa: CASSRGRFYNEQFF
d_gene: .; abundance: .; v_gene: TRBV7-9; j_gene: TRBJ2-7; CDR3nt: TGTGCCAGCAGCTTCCGGGACAACTCCTACGAGCAGTACTTC; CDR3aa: CASSFRDNSYEQYF
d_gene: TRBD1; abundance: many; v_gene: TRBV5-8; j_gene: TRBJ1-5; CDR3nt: TGTGCCAGCAGCTTCGGGACAGGGCGGAATCAGCCCCAGCATTTT; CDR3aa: CASSFGTGRNQPQHF
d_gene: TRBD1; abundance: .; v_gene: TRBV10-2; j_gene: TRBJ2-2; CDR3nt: TGCGCCAGCAGTGCCGGGACAGGGGTGTCTTCCGGGGAGCTGTTTTTT; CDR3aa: CASSAGTGVSSGELFF
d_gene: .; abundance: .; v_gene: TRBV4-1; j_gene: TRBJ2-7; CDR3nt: TGCGCCAGCAGCCCACGTTTTGTGGAGTCCTCCTACGAGCAGTACTTC; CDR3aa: CASSPRFVESSYEQYF
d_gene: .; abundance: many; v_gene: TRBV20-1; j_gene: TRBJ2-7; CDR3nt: TGCAGTGCTAGAGATCCGCACCCTTCCTTGAATGAGCAGTACTTC; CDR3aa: CSARDPHPSLNEQYF
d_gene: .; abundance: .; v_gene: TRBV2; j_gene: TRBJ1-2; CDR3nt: TGTGCCAGCATGGGTGCAACGGGGTATGGCTACACCTTC; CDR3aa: CASMGATGYGYTF
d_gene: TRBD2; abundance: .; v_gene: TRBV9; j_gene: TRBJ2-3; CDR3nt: TGTGCTAGCAGAGTGACTAGCGGATCCACAGATACGCAGTATTTT; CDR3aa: CASRVTSGSTDTQYF
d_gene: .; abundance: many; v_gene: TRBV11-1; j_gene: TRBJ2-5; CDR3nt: TGTGCCAGCAGCTTTAATGGGCAGGGGGAGACCCAGTACTTC; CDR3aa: CASSFNGQGETQYF
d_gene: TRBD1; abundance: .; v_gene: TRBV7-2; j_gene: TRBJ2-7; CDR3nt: TGTGCCAGCAGCTCCGGGACAGGGGGCGAGCAGTACTTC; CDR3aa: CASSSGTGGEQYF
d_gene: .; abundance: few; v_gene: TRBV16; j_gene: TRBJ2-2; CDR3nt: TGTGCCAGCAGCCAATCGGCCCAGGGGACCGGGGAGCTGTTTTTT; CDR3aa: CASSQSAQGTGELFF
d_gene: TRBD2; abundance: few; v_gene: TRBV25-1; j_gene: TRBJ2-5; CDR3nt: TGTGCCAGCAGTTTATTTCTGACTAGCGGGACTAGAGAGACCCAGTACTTC; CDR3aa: CASSLFLTSGTRETQYF
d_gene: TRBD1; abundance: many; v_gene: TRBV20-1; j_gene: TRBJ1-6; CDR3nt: TGCAGTGCTAGGACAGGGGTTTATGGGAGTTCACCCCTCCACTTT; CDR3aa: CSARTGVYGSSPLHF
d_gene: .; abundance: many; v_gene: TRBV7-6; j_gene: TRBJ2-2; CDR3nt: TGTGCCAGCAGCTTAGTTGGCGATTCGGAGCTGTTTTTT; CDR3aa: CASSLVGDSELFF
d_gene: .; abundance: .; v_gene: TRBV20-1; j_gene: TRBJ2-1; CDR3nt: TGCAGTCGTTCTTGGGGAGACCGAGAGGAGCAGTTCTTC; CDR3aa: CSRSWGDREEQFF
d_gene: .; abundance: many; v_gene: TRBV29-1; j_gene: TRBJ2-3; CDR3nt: TGCAGCGTTGAAGAGGGGGGCTTGGGAGATACGCAGTATTTT; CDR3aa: CSVEEGGLGDTQYF
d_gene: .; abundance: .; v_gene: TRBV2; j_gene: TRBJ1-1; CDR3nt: TGTGCCAGCTATAGGGCCATGAACACTGAAGCTTTCTTT; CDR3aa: CASYRAMNTEAFF
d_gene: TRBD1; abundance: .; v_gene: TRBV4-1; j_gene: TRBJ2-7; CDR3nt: TGCGCCAGCAGCCAAGGTACAGGGGTTAGCGAGCAGTACTTC; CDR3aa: CASSQGTGVSEQYF
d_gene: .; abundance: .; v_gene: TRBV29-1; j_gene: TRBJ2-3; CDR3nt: TGCAGCGTTGATGCAGATACGCAGTATTTT; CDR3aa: CSVDADTQYF
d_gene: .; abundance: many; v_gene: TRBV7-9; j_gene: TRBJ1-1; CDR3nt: TGTGCCAGCAGCTGGGAAAGTGGTCGGGACACTGAAGCTTTCTTT; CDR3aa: CASSWESGRDTEAFF
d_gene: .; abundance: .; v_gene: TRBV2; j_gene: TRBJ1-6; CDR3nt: TGTGCCAGCAGTAGAGGGCTAGAGAGGTCACCCCTCCACTTT; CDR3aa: CASSRGLERSPLHF
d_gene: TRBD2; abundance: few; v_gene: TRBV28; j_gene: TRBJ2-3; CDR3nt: TGTGCCAGCAGTTTAGGGACTAGCGGGTTTGGGCCCCAGGGCGCAGATACGCAGTATTTT; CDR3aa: CASSLGTSGFGPQGADTQYF
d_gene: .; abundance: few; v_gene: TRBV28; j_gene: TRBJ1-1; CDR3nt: TGTGCCAGCAGACCCGCGGGCTTGATGAACACTGAAGCTTTCTTT; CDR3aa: CASRPAGLMNTEAFF
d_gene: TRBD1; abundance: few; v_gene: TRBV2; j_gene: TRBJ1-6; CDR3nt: TGTGCCAGCAGTGAGGGGACAGGGGGTAGGTCACCCCTCCACTTT; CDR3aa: CASSEGTGGRSPLHF
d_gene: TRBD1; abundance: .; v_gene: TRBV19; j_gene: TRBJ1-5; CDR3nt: TGTGCCAGTAGTATAGGGGGACAGGGTGTACCCCAGCATTTT; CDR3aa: CASSIGGQGVPQHF
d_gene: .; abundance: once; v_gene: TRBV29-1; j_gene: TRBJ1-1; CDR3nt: TGCAGCGTTGAACCCCGGCCCTTGTTGAACACTGAAGCTTTCTTT; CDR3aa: CSVEPRPLLNTEAFF
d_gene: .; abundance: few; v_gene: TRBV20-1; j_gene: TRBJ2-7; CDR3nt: TGCAGTGCCCCAATTTTTCGACAGGGAGGGGACGAGCAGTACTTC; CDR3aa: CSAPIFRQGGDEQYF
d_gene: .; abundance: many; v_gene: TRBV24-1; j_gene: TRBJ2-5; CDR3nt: TGTGCCACCAGTGATCCCTCCCTCGGGACCCAGTACTTC; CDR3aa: CATSDPSLGTQYF
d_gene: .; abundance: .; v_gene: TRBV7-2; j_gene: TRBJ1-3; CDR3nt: TGTGCCAGGGGGTGGAATGGAAACACCATATATTTT; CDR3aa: CARGWNGNTIYF